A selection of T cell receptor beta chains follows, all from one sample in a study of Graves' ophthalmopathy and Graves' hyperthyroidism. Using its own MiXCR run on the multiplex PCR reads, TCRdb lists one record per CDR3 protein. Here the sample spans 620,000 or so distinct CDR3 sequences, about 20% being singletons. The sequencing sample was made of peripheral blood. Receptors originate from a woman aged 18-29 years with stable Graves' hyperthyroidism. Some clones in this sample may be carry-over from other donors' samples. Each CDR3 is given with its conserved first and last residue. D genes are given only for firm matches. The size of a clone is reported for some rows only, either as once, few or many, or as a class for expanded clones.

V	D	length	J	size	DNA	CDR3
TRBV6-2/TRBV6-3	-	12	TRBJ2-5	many	TGTGCCAGCAGTTATGGGGTGGAGACCCAGTACTTC	CASSYGVETQYF
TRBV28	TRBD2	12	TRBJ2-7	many	TGTGCCAGCAGTTGGGAGGGCTACGAGCAGTACTTC	CASSWEGYEQYF
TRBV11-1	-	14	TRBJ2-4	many	TGTGCCAGCAGCGCCCGACAGGATGGGGACATTCAGTACTTC	CASSARQDGDIQYF
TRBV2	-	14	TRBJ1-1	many	TGTGCCAGCAGAACTATACTATCTGACACTGAAGCTTTCTTT	CASRTILSDTEAFF
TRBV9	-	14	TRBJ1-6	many	TGTGCCAGCAACGCGGGACACTGGGGTTCACCCCTCCACTTT	CASNAGHWGSPLHF
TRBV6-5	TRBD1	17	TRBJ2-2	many	TGTGCCAGCAGTTACTCGGGACAGTTGCGGAACACCGGGGAGCTGTTTTTT	CASSYSGQLRNTGELFF
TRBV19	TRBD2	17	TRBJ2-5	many	TGTGCCAGTAGCCCCAGCGGGAGGGCCCGAGGGCAAGAGACCCAGTACTTC	CASSPSGRARGQETQYF
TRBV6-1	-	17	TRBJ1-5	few	TGTGCCAGCAGTCGCAGAGCAGTCACCGGGAACAATCAGCCCCAGCATTTT	CASSRRAVTGNNQPQHF
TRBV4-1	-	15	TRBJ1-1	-	TGCGCCAGCAGAGACCGGGGTGGGGGAGACACTGAAGCTTTCTTT	CASRDRGGGDTEAFF
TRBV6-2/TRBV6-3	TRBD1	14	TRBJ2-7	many	TGTGCCAGCGGAACCGGGACAGGGCGTGGAGAGCAGTACTTC	CASGTGTGRGEQYF
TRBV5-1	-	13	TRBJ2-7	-	TGCGCCAGCAGTCCCGACGTGTATAGGGAGCAGTACTTC	CASSPDVYREQYF
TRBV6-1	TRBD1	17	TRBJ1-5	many	TGTGCCAGCAGTGAAGGGGTCCGGACAGGGGGAGGTCAGCCCCAGCATTTT	CASSEGVRTGGGQPQHF
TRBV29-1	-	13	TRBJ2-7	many	TGCAGCGTTGAAGATGAGGTTACCTACGAGCAGTACTTC	CSVEDEVTYEQYF
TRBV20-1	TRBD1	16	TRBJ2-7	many	TGCAGTGCTAGAGGTCCCCGACAGGGAGTGAGGGACGAGCAGTACTTC	CSARGPRQGVRDEQYF
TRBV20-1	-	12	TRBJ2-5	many	TGCAGTCCCCGGATAGGAGAAGAGACCCAGTACTTC	CSPRIGEETQYF
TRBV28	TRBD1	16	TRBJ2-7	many	TGTGCCAGCAGTTTCCGGGACAGGGGGGTTTCCTACGAGCAGTACTTC	CASSFRDRGVSYEQYF
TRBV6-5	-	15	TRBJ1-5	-	TGTGCCAGCAGTTACTCTCGGTCAGGGAATCAGCCCCAGCATTTT	CASSYSRSGNQPQHF
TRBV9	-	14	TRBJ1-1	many	TGTGCCAGCAGCGTAGGGACATCAAACACTGAAGCTTTCTTT	CASSVGTSNTEAFF
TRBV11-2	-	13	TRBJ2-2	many	TGTGCCAGCAGCAAACTTGACACCGGGGAGCTGTTTTTT	CASSKLDTGELFF
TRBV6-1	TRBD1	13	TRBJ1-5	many	TGTGCCAGCAGTAGGACAGGGGTTCAGCCCCAGCATTTT	CASSRTGVQPQHF
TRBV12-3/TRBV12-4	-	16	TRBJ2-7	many	TGTGCCAGCAGTTCGGCCGGGGACAGACTAGCCTACGAGCAGTACTTC	CASSSAGDRLAYEQYF
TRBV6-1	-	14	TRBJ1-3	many	TGTGCCAGCAGTGAATGGGCGACTGGAAACACCATATATTTT	CASSEWATGNTIYF
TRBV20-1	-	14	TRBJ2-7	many	TGCAGTGCTAGAGATCAGACAGCTCAGGGAGAGCAGTACTTC	CSARDQTAQGEQYF
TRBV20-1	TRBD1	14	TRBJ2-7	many	TGCAGTGCTAGAGATCCCCAGGGGGCGGGGGAGCAGTACTTC	CSARDPQGAGEQYF
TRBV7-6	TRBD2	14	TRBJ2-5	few	TGTGCCAGCAGCAGGGACTATGCCCAAGAGACCCAGTACTTC	CASSRDYAQETQYF
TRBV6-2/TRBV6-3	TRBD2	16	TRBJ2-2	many	TGTGCCAGCAGGACGGGACTAGCGGGAGACACCGGGGAGCTGTTTTTT	CASRTGLAGDTGELFF
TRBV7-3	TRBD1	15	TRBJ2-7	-	TGTGCCAGCAGCTCGACGACAGGGGCTGGTAACGAGCAGTACTTC	CASSSTTGAGNEQYF
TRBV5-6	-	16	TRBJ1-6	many	TGTGCCAGCAGCTTGCTCGGACGGCGCAGGAGGGGTGTCCTCCACTTT	CASSLLGRRRRGVLHF
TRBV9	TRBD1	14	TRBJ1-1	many	TGTGCCAGCAGCGAGGGAGGGACAGTTGGTGAAGCTTTCTTT	CASSEGGTVGEAFF
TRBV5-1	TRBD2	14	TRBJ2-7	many	TGCGCCAGCAGCTTGTCTAGCGGTGCCTACGAGCAGTACTTC	CASSLSSGAYEQYF
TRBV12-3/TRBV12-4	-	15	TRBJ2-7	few	TGTGCCAGCAGTCCCCGGACACTAGTCGCCTACGAGCAGTACTTC	CASSPRTLVAYEQYF
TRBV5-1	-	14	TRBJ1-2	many	TGCGCCAGCAGCTTAGAAGAGGGGGGCTATGGCTACACCTTC	CASSLEEGGYGYTF
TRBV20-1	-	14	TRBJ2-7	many	TGCAGTGCTAGCGGGCAGGGGATAGGGTACGAGCAGTACTTC	CSASGQGIGYEQYF
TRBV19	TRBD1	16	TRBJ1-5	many	TGTGCCAGTAGTATAGTGGGCCGACAGGGCGGACAGCCCCAGCATTTT	CASSIVGRQGGQPQHF
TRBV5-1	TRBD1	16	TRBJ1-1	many	TGCGCCAGCAGTATTGGACAGGGGGCGTCGGACACTGAAGCTTTCTTT	CASSIGQGASDTEAFF
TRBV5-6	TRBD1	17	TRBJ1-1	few	TGTGCCAGCAGCTCCAAAGGACAGGGTCTTAGGGTTATGCGCGCTTTCTTT	CASSSKGQGLRVMRAFF
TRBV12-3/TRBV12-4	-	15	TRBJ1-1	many	TGTGCCAGCAGTTTTTCCTCAGGGATGAACACTGAAGCTTTCTTT	CASSFSSGMNTEAFF
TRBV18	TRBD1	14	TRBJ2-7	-	TGTGCCAGCTCACCCGGGACAGGGCACAACGAGCAGTACTTC	CASSPGTGHNEQYF
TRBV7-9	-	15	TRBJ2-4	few	TGTGCCAGCAGCCGACCCGGCGCACTGAAAAACATTCAGTACTTC	CASSRPGALKNIQYF
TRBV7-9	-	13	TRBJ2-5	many	TGTGCCAGCAGTACAGGGTTTGGGGAGACCCAGTACTTC	CASSTGFGETQYF